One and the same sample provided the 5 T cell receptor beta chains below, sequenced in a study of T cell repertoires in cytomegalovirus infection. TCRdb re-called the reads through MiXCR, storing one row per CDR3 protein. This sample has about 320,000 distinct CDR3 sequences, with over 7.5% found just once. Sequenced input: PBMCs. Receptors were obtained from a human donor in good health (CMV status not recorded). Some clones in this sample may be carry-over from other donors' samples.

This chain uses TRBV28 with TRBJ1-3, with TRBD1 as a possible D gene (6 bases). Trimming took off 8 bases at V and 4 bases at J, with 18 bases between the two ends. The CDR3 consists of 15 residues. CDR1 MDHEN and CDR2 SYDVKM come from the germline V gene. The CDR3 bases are TGTGCCAGCCGACTTGGGGGCCCGGGGGGAAACACCATATATTTT. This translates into CASRLGGPGGNTIYF. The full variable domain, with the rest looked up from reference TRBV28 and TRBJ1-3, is DVKVTQSSRYLVKRTGEKVFLECVQDMDHENMFWYRQDPGLGLRLIYFSYDVKMKEKGDIPEGYSVSREKKERFSLILESASTNQTSMYLCASRLGGPGGNTIYFGEGSWLTVV.

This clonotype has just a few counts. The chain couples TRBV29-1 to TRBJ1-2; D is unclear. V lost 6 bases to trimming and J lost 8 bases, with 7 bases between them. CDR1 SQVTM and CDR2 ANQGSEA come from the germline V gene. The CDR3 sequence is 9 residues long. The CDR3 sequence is CSVSPGYTF. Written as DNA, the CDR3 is TGCAGCGTGTCCCCGGGCTACACCTTC.

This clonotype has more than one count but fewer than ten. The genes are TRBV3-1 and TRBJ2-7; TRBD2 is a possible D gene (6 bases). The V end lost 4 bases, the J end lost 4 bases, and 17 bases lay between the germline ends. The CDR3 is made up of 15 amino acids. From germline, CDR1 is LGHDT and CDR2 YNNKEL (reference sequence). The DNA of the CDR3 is TGTGCCAGCAGCCCCTCCGGAGGGGCTGTGTACGAGCAGTACTTC. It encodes CASSPSGGAVYEQYF.

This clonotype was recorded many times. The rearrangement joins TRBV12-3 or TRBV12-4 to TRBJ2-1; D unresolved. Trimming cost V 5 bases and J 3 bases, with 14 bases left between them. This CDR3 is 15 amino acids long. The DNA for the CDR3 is TGTGCCAGCAGTCCGGACCCTGTGGGCTACAATGAGCAGTTCTTC. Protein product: CASSPDPVGYNEQFF.

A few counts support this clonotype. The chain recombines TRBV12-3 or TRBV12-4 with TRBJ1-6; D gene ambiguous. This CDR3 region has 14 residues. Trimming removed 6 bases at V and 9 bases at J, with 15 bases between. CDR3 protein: CASSLGVTGSPLHF. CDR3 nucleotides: TGTGCCAGCAGCCTGGGCGTGACGGGTTCACCCCTCCACTTT.